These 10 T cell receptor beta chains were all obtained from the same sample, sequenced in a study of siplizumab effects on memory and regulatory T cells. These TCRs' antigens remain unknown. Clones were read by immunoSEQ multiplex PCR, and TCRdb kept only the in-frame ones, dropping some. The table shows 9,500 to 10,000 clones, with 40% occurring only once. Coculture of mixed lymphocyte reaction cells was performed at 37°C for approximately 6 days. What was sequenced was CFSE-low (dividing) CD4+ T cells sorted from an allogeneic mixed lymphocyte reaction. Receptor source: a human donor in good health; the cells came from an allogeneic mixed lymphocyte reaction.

Here the CDR3 DNA reads TGCGCCAGCAGTCGTAAAAAGACCCTTGAGGGAAACACCATATATTTT. It codes for CASSRKKTLEGNTIYF. The chain is built from TRBV4-1 and TRBJ1-3, with D unclear. Germline CDR1 reads MGHRA; CDR2 reads YSYEKL. This CDR3 is built from 16 residues. With 6 bases removed from V and 4 bases from J, the gap between germline ends came to 19 bases.

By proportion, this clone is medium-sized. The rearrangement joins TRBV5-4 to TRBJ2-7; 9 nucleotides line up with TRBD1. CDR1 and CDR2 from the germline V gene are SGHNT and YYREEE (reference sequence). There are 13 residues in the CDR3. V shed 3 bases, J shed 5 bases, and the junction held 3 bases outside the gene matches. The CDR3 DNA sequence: TGTGCCAGCAGCTGGGACAGGGCGGACGAGCAGTACTTC. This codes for CASSWDRADEQYF.

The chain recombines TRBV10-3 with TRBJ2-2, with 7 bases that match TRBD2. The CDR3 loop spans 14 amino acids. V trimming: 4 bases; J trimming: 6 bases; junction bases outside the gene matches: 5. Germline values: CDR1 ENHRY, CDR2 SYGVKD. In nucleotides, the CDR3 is TGTGCCATCAGTGGGCTAGCGGAGTCCGGGGAGCTGTTTTTT. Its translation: CAISGLAESGELFF.

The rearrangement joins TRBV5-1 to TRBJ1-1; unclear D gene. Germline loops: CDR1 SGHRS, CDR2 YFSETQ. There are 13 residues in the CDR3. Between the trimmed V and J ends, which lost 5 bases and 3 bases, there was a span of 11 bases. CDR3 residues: CASRSRVDTEAFF. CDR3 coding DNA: TGCGCCAGCAGGTCTCGGGTGGACACTGAAGCTTTCTTT.

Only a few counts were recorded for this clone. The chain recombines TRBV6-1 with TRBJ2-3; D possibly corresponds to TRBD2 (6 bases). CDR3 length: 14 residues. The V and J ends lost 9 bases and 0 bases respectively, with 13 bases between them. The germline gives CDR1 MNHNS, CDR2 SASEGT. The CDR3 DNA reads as TGTGCCAGTCGACGGGCGGGGAGCACAGATACGCAGTATTTT. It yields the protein CASRRAGSTDTQYF.

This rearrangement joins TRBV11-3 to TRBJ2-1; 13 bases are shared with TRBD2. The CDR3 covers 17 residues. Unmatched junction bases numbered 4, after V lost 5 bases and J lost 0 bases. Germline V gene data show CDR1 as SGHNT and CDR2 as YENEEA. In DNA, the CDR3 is TGTGCCAGCAGCCAGGGACTAGCGGGGCACTCCTACAATGAGCAGTTCTTC. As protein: CASSQGLAGHSYNEQFF.

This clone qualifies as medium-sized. The CDR3 DNA reads as TGTGCCAGTAGGACAGGGGGCGACGAGACCCAGTACTTC. Its protein is CASRTGGDETQYF. The genes are TRBV28 and TRBJ2-5, with 11 bases identical to TRBD1. Germline assignment: CDR1 MDHEN and CDR2 SYDVKM. There are 13 residues in the CDR3. The V gene end was trimmed by 9 bases and the J gene end by 5 bases; junction bases not matched to a gene: 5.

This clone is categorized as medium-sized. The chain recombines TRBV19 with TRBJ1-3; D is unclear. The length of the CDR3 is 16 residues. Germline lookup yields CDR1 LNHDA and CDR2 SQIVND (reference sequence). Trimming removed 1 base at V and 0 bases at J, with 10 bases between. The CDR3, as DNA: TGTGCCAGTAGTATAGCGGCGACTTTCTCTGGAAACACCATATATTTT. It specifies CASSIAATFSGNTIYF.

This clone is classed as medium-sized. CDR3 DNA sequence: TGTGCTACAGCTAGCGGCCTGTACCAAGAGACCCAGTACTTC. It translates to CATASGLYQETQYF. This sequence joins TRBV7-7 and TRBJ2-5, with 7 bases that match TRBD2. Germline V gives CDR1 SSHAT, CDR2 FNYEAQ (reference sequence). CDR3 size: 14 residues.

The CDR3 region has the DNA TGTGCCAGCACCCTCGCCAATCAGCCCCAGCATTTT. Amino acids: CASTLANQPQHF. The chain is built from TRBV28 and TRBJ1-5; D call uncertain. CDR1 is MDHEN and CDR2 is SYDVKM in the germline V gene. Trimming shortened V by 7 bases and J by 3 bases, and 7 bases separated the two germline ends. The CDR3 runs 12 residues.